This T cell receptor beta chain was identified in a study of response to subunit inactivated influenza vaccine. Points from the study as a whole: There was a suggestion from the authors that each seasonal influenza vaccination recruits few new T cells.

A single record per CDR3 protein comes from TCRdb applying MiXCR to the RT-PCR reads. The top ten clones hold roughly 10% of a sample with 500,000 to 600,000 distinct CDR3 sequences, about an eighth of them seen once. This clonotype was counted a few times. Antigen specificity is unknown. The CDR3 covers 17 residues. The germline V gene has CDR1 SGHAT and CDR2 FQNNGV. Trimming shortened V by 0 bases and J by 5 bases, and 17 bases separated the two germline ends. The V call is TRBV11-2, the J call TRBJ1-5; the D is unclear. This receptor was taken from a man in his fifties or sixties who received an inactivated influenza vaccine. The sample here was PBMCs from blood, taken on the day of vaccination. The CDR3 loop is CASSLEGTATYYQPQHF. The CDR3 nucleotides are TGTGCCAGCAGCTTAGAAGGCACCGCCACGTACTATCAGCCCCAGCATTTT.